The clone carrying this T cell receptor beta chain is a singleton in its sample. Its specificity is not known. Scientists amplified the TCR beta CDR3 regions from RNA transcripts. HTBI primers were used in a first-round RT-PCR, which preceded a second-round multiplex PCR. From the multiplex PCR reads, TCRdb called clonotypes with MiXCR, one entry per CDR3 protein. The sample includes around 1.1 million distinct CDR3 sequences, roughly two fifths of them seen just once. The sample comes from a study of Graves' ophthalmopathy and Graves' hyperthyroidism. About the research overall: A follow-up of 18 months without ophthalmopathy meant that hyperthyroidism was stable. Points from the study as a whole: Most thyroid clonotypes expanded beyond 0.001 frequency were also found in blood. Discriminating ophthalmopathy from stable hyperthyroidism, a 13-signature model attained a sensitivity of around 87% and a specificity of just under 84%.

Diagnosis was based on clinical symptoms, serum thyroxine, TRAb, thyroid ultrasound and orbital computed tomography. The CDR3 totals 16 residues. Germline V lookup: CDR1 SNHLY, CDR2 FYNNEI. The germline V and J ends were trimmed by 7 bases and 0 bases, with 18 bases remaining between them. V is TRBV2 and J is TRBJ1-1; the D is unclear. Sequencing input: peripheral blood or thyroid tissue (not recorded which). This receptor was obtained from an adult man with Graves' hyperthyroidism. The CDR3 bases are TGTGCCAGCACCCAAGAGGGTCGACGGATGAACACTGAAGCTTTCTTT. As protein: CASTQEGRRMNTEAFF.